The TCR beta chain described here comes from a study of CD8 T cells in ankylosing spondylitis. Study conclusions and caveats: Eight highly homologous variants formed a TCR beta motif that appeared characteristic of ankylosing spondylitis blood. Researchers report that disease-linked clones proved CD8+ and relatively rare in peripheral blood. Disease-linked clones reportedly concentrated significantly in matched ankylosing spondylitis synovial fluid.

To note about this clonotype: Its antigen is unidentified.

Quantitative 5'-RACE with molecular barcodes generated TCR beta libraries. TCRdb processed the 5' RACE reads anew with MiXCR; each CDR3 protein has one entry. The profile covers 150,000 or so distinct CDR3 sequences, with around a tenth appearing a single time and roughly 16% taken by the ten largest. This CDR3 comprises 20 residues. V lost 0 bases, J lost 4 bases, and 28 bases lay in between. From germline, CDR1 is DFQATT and CDR2 SNEGSKA (reference sequence). The sequenced material came from blood, either unsorted or a sorted T cell fraction (not recorded which). This TCR was sampled from a female donor with ankylosing spondylitis or in good health (not recorded which). The chain has TRBV20-1 and TRBJ2-1, with a possible D match to TRBD2 (6 bases). CDR3 DNA sequence: TGCAGTGCTAGAGACGCAGTCGGGGGTGATTTTACCCTCTCTTACAATGAGCAGTTCTTC. Protein sequence: CSARDAVGGDFTLSYNEQFF.